The source of this TCR beta chain is a study of PD-1 blockade in classical Hodgkin lymphoma (TCRdb year 2020). With regard to the full study: Nivolumab dosing was 3 mg/kg intravenously every 2 weeks, continuing until either disease progression or unacceptable toxicity. The study used TCR beta sequencing and CyTOF to define a peripheral blood immune signature of response to PD-1 blockade in classical Hodgkin lymphoma. What the research found in general, with its limitations: Patients starting nivolumab less than 1 year after ASCT had lower diversity and were excluded from later analyses to avoid confounding by immune reconstitution. Trial patients with a complete response had baseline diversity similar to that of newly diagnosed patients, while partial responders and progressors had significantly lower diversity. The study was restricted to a single clinical trial cohort, and the causes of repertoire differences, possibly disease activity or prior therapy, were left undefined. Baseline TCR diversity was reported to be lower in newly diagnosed patients than in healthy donors, and even lower in relapsed/refractory patients. By C4D1, a significant rise was seen in CD4+ TCR diversity but not in CD8+ TCR diversity (p=0.0027 vs p=0.16), and the rise was most apparent among complete responders (p=0.02).

In the case of this clone: Its antigen remains undetermined. Base qualities are not provided; no much larger clone lies one nucleotide away.

Unmatched junction bases come to 4, with V trimmed by 0 bases and J by 6 bases. The CDR3 goes from the cysteine to the phenylalanine over 15 residues. CDR3 DNA is the only sequence kept; it has 45 bases, read in frame from the first base. The CDR1 and CDR2 encoded by the germline V gene (reference sequence) are LNHDA and SQIVND. The sample's time point label is to be understood as: cycle 1 day 1 (C1D1), immediately before nivolumab initiation. Every trial patient had relapsed following autologous stem cell transplantation, and prior brentuximab vedotin exposure was what differed among cohorts A, B and C. A Miltenyi CD4+ T cell isolation kit was used for magnetic negative selection to purify CD4+ T cells from thawed PBMCs. A total of 56 patients with relapsed/refractory classical Hodgkin lymphoma made up the trial cohort, and each patient's best overall response was complete response, partial response or progressive disease. Trial patients were treated with single-agent nivolumab in the multi-cohort phase II CheckMate 205 trial. Best overall response was determined by an independent review committee according to the 2007 International Working Group response criteria. PBMCs from the trial were collected at three points: immediately before nivolumab initiation (C1D1), and during therapy at cycle 2 day 1 and cycle 4 day 1. After peripheral blood was drawn into 8 mL Vacutainer Cell Preparation Tubes, PBMCs were isolated by centrifugation and then cryopreserved. Purified CD4+ and CD8+ fractions were prepared only for cases in which an additional PBMC sample was available. Magnetically labelled cells were removed on LS columns in a quadroMACS separator, and the flow-through was retained as the purified fraction.

Genomic DNA was extracted with the Qiagen DNeasy kit from unsorted PBMCs and from negatively selected CD4+ and CD8+ fractions. TCR beta CDR3 regions were subjected to amplification by immunoSEQ multiplex PCR with primers that anneal to V and J segments. Amplification bias was minimized using a synthetic immune receptor repertoire, and residual bias was removed computationally after sequencing. As for the authors' bioinformatics: Repertoire diversity was quantified as the Shannon entropy index using custom Python scripts. Unsorted, CD4+ and CD8+ repertoires were analyzed separately, except for combined analyses in which CD4+ and CD8+ sequences were merged in silico. A clone counted as expanded when the clone's frequency after treatment rose at least 2-fold relative to C1D1, and clones undetected at baseline were given a pseudocount of 0.5. Singleton clones were defined as clones with 0 or 1 copy at C1D1, and non-singleton clones were defined as clones with 2 or more copies. Clones expanded in unsorted samples were assigned a CD4+, CD8+ or unknown annotation through matching of protein sequences in sorted samples from the same patient. Wilcoxon tests were applied to paired samples to test diversity changes from C1D1 to C4D1. TCRdb took this table from immuneACCESS and kept in-frame rearrangements with V and J called. Such tables lack part of the clones; where checked against another copy, unresolved V genes explain under half of the gap, and the rest is unexplained. V, J and clone size were drawn from that table, and D and trimming were deduced from the DNA. The sample profile shows about 27,000 clones; about 80% of them were found once. 2% to 2.5% of the sample is taken by the ten largest.

Recombination linked TRBV19 to TRBJ2-5, and TRBD2 matches 10 of the central bases. The specimen comprised CD4+ T cells from blood, sampled at baseline. The sequence was obtained from a human donor with classical Hodgkin lymphoma. The nucleotide sequence reads TGTGCCAGTAGTATAGAAGCGGGGGGGCCGAAGACCCAGTACTTC. It specifies CASSIEAGGPKTQYF.